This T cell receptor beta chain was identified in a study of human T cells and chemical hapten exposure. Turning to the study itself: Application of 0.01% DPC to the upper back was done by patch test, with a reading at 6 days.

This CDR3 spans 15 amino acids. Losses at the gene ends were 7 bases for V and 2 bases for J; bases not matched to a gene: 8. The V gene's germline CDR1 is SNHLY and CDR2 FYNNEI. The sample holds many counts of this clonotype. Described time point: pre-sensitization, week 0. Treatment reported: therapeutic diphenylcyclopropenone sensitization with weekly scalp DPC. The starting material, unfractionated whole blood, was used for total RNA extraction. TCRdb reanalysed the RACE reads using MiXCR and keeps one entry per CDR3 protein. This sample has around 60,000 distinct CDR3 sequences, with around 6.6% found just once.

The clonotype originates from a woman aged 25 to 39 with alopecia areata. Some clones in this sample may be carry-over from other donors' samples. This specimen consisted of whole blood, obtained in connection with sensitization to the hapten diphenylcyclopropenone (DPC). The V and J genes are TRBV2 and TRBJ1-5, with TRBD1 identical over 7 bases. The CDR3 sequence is CASNVGGTGNQPQHF. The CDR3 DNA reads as TGTGCCAGCAATGTGGGCGGGACAGGCAATCAGCCCCAGCATTTT.